Reported below is one T cell receptor beta chain. This clone was seen only once. It has no known antigen specificity. No base-level quality is on record; no much larger clone is a single base apart. The data originate from a study of blood T cell repertoires in COVID-19 (dated by TCRdb to about 2020). As for the study more broadly: Collaborator samples came from the United States, Italy and Spain and covered acute and convalescent phases of COVID-19. Subjects who had been exposed to COVID-19, were actively infected with it, or had recovered from it provided the deeply sampled blood TCRbeta repertoires that made up the dataset. Nearly every sample came with metadata listing a de-identified subject ID, COVID-19 status, age in years and sex. The samples were drawn from two sources: the first 160 participants of the ongoing ImmuneRACE study, and 1,000 to 1,500 subjects contributed by 6 global collaborators. The material from the prospective study consisted of cDNA or gDNA derived from T cells, B-cell-depleted T cells, or PBMCs. The repertoires were released in a freely available public database meant as a resource for research on the immune response to SARS-CoV-2. Where available, HLA class I and class II types were obtained from metadata supplied by the sample provider rather than from assay-based typing. The research as a whole found: Clinical and demographic metadata were provided uncurated, with the amount varying by source and participant.

TCRbeta CDR3 regions were amplified from genomic DNA using the immunoSEQ Assay, a bias-controlled multiplex PCR. The authors processed their data as follows. Within the assay, amplification of reference gene primers was used to estimate how many nucleated cells each sample contained. To quantify the absolute abundance of each unique TCRbeta CDR3 rearrangement, sequence reads were collapsed and filtered. For each sample, productive Simpson clonality was calculated as the square root of Simpson's diversity index across productive rearrangements. Held by TCRdb, this immuneACCESS table contains in-frame sequences only and omits some clones. Under half of the omission traces to an unresolved V gene where checked; the cause of the rest is unknown. Clone size and V and J calls were adopted from that table, with D and trimming inferred from the DNA. Across this sample there are about 170,000 clones, with 90% seen only once. 0.5% to 0.6% of the sample is held by the ten biggest clonotypes.

The collaborating institutions used their own protocols to collect whole blood in K2EDTA tubes. For TCRbeta analysis, collaborators shipped samples as frozen whole blood, isolated PBMCs, or DNA extracted from either of those sample types. The CDR3 covers 15 residues, taking in both the cysteine and the phenylalanine. The sequence is cut down to CDR3 DNA, 45 bases in frame from base 1. V gives up 3 bases and J gives up 2 bases, and the segment between their germline ends measures 12 bases. Looking up the germline V gene (reference sequence) yields CDR1 MNHEY and CDR2 SMNVEV. This receptor was obtained from a man in his fifties or sixties with acute or convalescent COVID-19. Input material: peripheral blood. The rearrangement combines TRBV27 with TRBJ2-3; the D gene is perhaps TRBD1, on 6 matching bases. The sequenced DNA is TGTGCCAGCAGTTTGGGGGCGCGGGTCACAGATACGCAGTATTTT. Translation gives CASSLGARVTDTQYF.